The 17 T cell receptor beta chains below were found in one sample sequenced in a study of cytomegalovirus exposure and HLA in healthy donors. Sequencing used immunoSEQ multiplex PCR; TCRdb keeps in-frame clones, though not all of them. This table holds 55,000 to 70,000 clones, roughly 90% found once. The sequencing sample was made of PBMCs. These receptors all come from a woman between 18 and 29 years old in good health and CMV-seronegative.

This clone was observed once. The chain combines TRBV4-2 with TRBJ1-1; 7 bases agree with TRBD1. Trimming took 0 bases from V and 5 from J; bases not matched to a gene: 21. This CDR3 contains 20 residues. Germline V lookup: CDR1 LGHNA, CDR2 YNFKEQ. Written as DNA, the CDR3 is TGTGCCAGCAGCCAAGATCACCCGGCGCGGTCGGCAGGGGGTAGTACTGAAGCTTTCTTT. It yields the protein CASSQDHPARSAGGSTEAFF.

This clone showed up just once. The chain recombines TRBV6-5 with TRBJ1-1; 8 nucleotides align to TRBD1. The germline CDR1 and CDR2 sequences are MNHEY and SVGAGI. V lost 8 bases to trimming and J lost 8 bases; unmatched junction nucleotides: 16. The CDR3 consists of 15 residues. The CDR3 nucleotides are TGTGCCAGCCGTCCCGGGACAGGCCCTGGCAGGGAAGCTTTCTTT. Its protein is CASRPGTGPGREAFF.

This clone has just a few counts. The rearrangement uses TRBV10-3 and TRBJ1-1, with D perhaps TRBD1 (5 bases). The V end lost 2 bases, the J end lost 4 bases, and 14 bases lay between the germline ends. The CDR3 is 15 residues long. Germline V lookup: CDR1 ENHRY, CDR2 SYGVKD. The CDR3 nucleotides read TGTGCCATCAGTGAGCGGGGCGGGGAGGGCACTGAAGCTTTCTTT. This gives the protein CAISERGGEGTEAFF.

This clone was seen a handful of times. The chain carries TRBV2 and TRBJ2-7; 7 bases are a match to TRBD2. This CDR3 spans 15 amino acids. The V segment lost 4 bases and the J segment 2 bases; nucleotides outside the gene matches: 8. CDR1 SNHLY and CDR2 FYNNEI come from the germline V gene. CDR3: CASSVGLAETYEQYF. CDR3 in DNA: TGTGCCAGCAGTGTAGGGCTAGCGGAAACCTACGAGCAGTACTTC.

The V and J genes are TRBV7-6 and TRBJ1-2, with TRBD1 as a possible D gene (6 bases). The CDR3 is 17 residues long. Trimming left V 1 base short and J 2 bases short, with 17 bases between. CDR1 is SGHVS, CDR2 FNYEAQ, per germline. CDR3 in DNA: TGTGCCAGCAGCTTAGGGGTCTCGGGACATTCGAACTATGGCTACACCTTC. Protein product: CASSLGVSGHSNYGYTF.

CDR3 sequence reads: CASSLGGTEQYF. CDR3 bases: TGTGCCAGCAGCCTAGGGGGGACAGAACAGTATTTT. The chain has TRBV7-6 and TRBJ2-3; maybe TRBD1 (7 bases). The CDR3 has 12 amino acids. The V end was cut by 5 bases, the J end by 12 bases, with 15 bases between. The V gene's germline CDR1 is SGHVS and CDR2 FNYEAQ. The full variable domain, completed using reference TRBV7-6 and TRBJ2-3, is GAGVSQSPRYKVTKRGQDVALRCDPISGHVSLYWYRQALGQGPEFLTYFNYEAQQDKSGLPNDRFSAERPEGSISTLTIQRTEQRDSAMYRCASSLGGTEQYFGPGTRLTVL.

This clone was observed a few times. The chain's CDR3 is CASSPRPGGYTF. CDR3 DNA sequence: TGCGCCAGCAGCCCCCGGCCGGGAGGCTACACCTTC. This chain links TRBV4-1 with TRBJ1-2; D unresolved. V lost 4 bases, J lost 8 bases, and 11 bases lay in between. This CDR3 region has 12 residues. The germline V gene encodes CDR1 MGHRA and CDR2 YSYEKL.

This chain joins TRBV9 and TRBJ2-1; TRBD2 might be the D (6 bases). CDR1 SGDLS and CDR2 YYNGEE come from the germline V gene. The CDR3 contains 15 residues. Trimming shortened V by 0 bases and J by 7 bases, and 14 bases separated the two germline ends. In DNA form, the CDR3 reads TGTGCCAGCAGCGTAGGCTTGGGACTCCTAAATGAGCAGTTCTTC. Protein sequence: CASSVGLGLLNEQFF.

The chain combines TRBV6-1 with TRBJ2-7; TRBD2 matches 11 bases. This CDR3 contains 13 residues. Unmatched junction bases numbered 8, after V lost 9 bases and J lost 7 bases. The germline V gene has CDR1 MNHNS and CDR2 SASEGT. The CDR3 region is CASLAGGIGEQYF. The DNA of the CDR3 is TGTGCCAGTCTAGCGGGAGGTATAGGGGAGCAGTACTTC.

V and J are TRBV5-6 and TRBJ2-3, with TRBD2 matching over 9 bases. CDR3 length: 15 amino acids. V lost 3 bases to trimming and J lost 1 base; unmatched junction nucleotides: 3. CDR1 is SGHDT, CDR2 YYEEEE, per germline. CDR3 sequence reads: CASSSPSGGTDTQYF. The CDR3 region has the DNA TGTGCCAGCAGCTCTCCTAGCGGGGGCACAGATACGCAGTATTTT.

The chain recombines TRBV4-3 with TRBJ2-1, with 8 bases aligning to TRBD2. Germline V CDR1 and CDR2: LGHNA, YSLEER. Unmatched junction bases numbered 10, after V lost 6 bases and J lost 0 bases. The CDR3 loop spans 17 amino acids. CDR3 in DNA: TGCGCCAGCAGTCTAAAAAACGGGGGGGCCTCCTACAATGAGCAGTTCTTC. Translating gives CASSLKNGGASYNEQFF.

On this clone: At one boundary the junction diverges from the germline segment, which might be a read error. J is TRBJ1-5 and V is TRBV14; D remains ambiguous. The CDR3 consists of 19 residues. Germline values: CDR1 SGHDN, CDR2 FVKESK. CDR3 loop: CASSQDYKPTGYSNQPQHF. The CDR3 DNA is TGCGCCAGCAGCCAAGATTACAAACCCACGGGTTATAGCAATCAGCCCCAGCATTTT.

The genes are TRBV29-1 and TRBJ2-3; D gene unclear. Trimming took off 6 bases at V and 3 bases at J, with 13 bases between the two ends. This CDR3 has 13 residues. In germline, CDR1 is SQVTM, CDR2 ANQGSEA. CDR3 in DNA: TGCAGCGTCTTAAAATATAATACAGATACGCAGTATTTT. Residues: CSVLKYNTDTQYF.

CDR3: CASSILQGTEAFF. The CDR3 DNA follows: TGTGCCAGCAGTATCCTACAGGGTACTGAAGCTTTCTTT. This chain joins TRBV7-3 and TRBJ1-1; D is perhaps TRBD1 (6 bases). This CDR3 is built from 13 residues. Trimming took 6 bases from V and 5 from J, leaving 13 bases between them. Per germline, CDR1 SGHTA and CDR2 FQGTGA.

For the CDR3, the DNA is TGTGCCAGCAGTGAATGGCAGAACCAAGAGACCCAGTACTTC. It is translated as CASSEWQNQETQYF. The V and J genes are TRBV6-1 and TRBJ2-5; D is ambiguous. The CDR3 has 14 amino acids. Germline CDR1 MNHNS, CDR2 SASEGT. Trimming cost V 2 bases and J 0 bases, with 7 bases left between them.

The chain carries TRBV2 and TRBJ1-1; a possible D gene is TRBD1 (5 bases). The CDR3 has 14 residues. Germline V CDR1 and CDR2: SNHLY, FYNNEI. V dropped 5 bases and J dropped 5 bases, with 15 bases sitting between them. The CDR3: CASSFQGGETEAFF. In nucleotides, the CDR3 is TGTGCCAGCAGTTTTCAGGGCGGTGAAACTGAAGCTTTCTTT.

J is TRBJ1-2 and V is TRBV7-2; D gene uncertain. Trimming stripped 1 base from V and 7 bases from J, with 4 bases between. The CDR3 extends over 11 amino acids. Germline V gene data show CDR1 as SGHTA and CDR2 as FQGNSA. The CDR3 bases are TGTGCCAGCAGCTTAGGTCTTGGCTACACCTTC. As protein: CASSLGLGYTF.